This T cell receptor beta chain is from a study of molecular identifiers for immune sequencing clone quantification. TCRdb reprocessed the PCR reads via MiXCR and lists one record per CDR3 protein. The table lists approximately 550,000 distinct CDR3 sequences, over 20% of them singletons, with 0.65% to 0.95% in the top ten. This clonotype was recorded many times. V dropped 4 bases and J dropped 7; count of bases not matched to a gene: 10. Germline CDR1 reads MGHRA; CDR2 reads YSYEKL. This CDR3 comprises 15 residues. Sequences were obtained from naive CD8+ T cells from blood, with Jurkat cell RNA spiked in. The sample's subset: FACS-sorted CD8+CD4-CCR7+CD45RA+ naive T cells. V is TRBV4-1 and J is TRBJ2-1, with 7 positions matching TRBD1. The clonotype was recovered from a human donor in good health. Some libraries in this study had Jurkat cell RNA spiked in. The CDR3: CASSPDRQGLNEQFF. The CDR3 DNA reads as TGCGCCAGCAGCCCGGATCGACAGGGATTGAATGAGCAGTTCTTC.